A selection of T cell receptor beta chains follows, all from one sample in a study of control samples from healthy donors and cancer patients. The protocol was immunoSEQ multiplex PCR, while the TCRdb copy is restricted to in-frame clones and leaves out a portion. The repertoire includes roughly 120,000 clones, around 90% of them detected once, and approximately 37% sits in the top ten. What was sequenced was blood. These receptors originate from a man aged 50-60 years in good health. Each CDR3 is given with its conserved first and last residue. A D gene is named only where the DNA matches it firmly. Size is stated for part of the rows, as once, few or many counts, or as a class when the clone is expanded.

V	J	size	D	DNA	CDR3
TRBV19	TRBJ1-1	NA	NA	TGTGCCAGTAGACAACAACCGAACACTGAAGCTTTCTTT	CASRQQPNTEAFF
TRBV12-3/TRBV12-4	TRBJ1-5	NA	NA	TGTGCCAGCACTACCCAGGAGGCTAGTCCCCAGCATTTT	CASTTQEASPQHF
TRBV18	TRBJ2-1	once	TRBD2	TGTGCCAGCTCACCAGAGGTAGCGGGGGATCCTTCCTACAATGAGCAGTTCTTC	CASSPEVAGDPSYNEQFF
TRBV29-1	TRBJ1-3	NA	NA	TGCAGCGTTGAAGAAATGACAGGACCAAACACCATATATTTT	CSVEEMTGPNTIYF
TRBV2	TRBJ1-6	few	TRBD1	TGTGCCAGCAGGGGCCGGACAGGGGCCCTCTATAATTCACCCCTCCACTTT	CASRGRTGALYNSPLHF
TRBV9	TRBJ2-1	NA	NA	TGTGCCAGCAGTGACATGGTACAGGGACCCGGGTTCTTC	CASSDMVQGPGFF
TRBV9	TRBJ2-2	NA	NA	TGTGCCAGCAGCGTAAGGGGCGCGAACACCGGGGAGCTGTTTTTT	CASSVRGANTGELFF
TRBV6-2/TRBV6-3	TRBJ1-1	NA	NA	TGTGCCAGCAGTTACGACCCAGGAACTGAAGCTTTCTTT	CASSYDPGTEAFF
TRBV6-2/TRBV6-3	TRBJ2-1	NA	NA	TGTGCCAGCAGTTACACCGGGGTTCCGAGCGATGAGCAGTTCTTC	CASSYTGVPSDEQFF
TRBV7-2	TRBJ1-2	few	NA	TGTGCCAGCAGTCCCCAGGGGAACTATGGCTACACCTTC	CASSPQGNYGYTF
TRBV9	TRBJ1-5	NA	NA	TGTGCCAGCAGCGGGGGCCAGGGGAATAGCAATCAGCCCCAGCATTTT	CASSGGQGNSNQPQHF
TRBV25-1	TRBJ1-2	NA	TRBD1	TGTGCCAGCAGTGAGACAGGGCGGAGAGTCTATGGCTACACCTTC	CASSETGRRVYGYTF
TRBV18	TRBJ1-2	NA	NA	TGTGCCAGCTCACCACCGGAGGAAAACTATGGCTACACCTTC	CASSPPEENYGYTF
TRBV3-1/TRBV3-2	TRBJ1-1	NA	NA	TGTGCCAGCAGCCAAGACGGGGGGAAAGCTTTCTTT	CASSQDGGKAFF